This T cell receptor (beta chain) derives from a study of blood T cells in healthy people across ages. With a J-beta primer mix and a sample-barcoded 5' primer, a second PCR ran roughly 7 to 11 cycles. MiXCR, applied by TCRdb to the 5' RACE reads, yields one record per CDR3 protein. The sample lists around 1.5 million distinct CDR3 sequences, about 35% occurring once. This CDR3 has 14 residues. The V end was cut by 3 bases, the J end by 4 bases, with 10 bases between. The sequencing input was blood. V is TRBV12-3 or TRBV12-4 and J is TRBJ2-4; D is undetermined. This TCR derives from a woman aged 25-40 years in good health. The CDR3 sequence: CASSFRTAKNIQYF. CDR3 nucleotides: TGTGCCAGCAGTTTCCGGACCGCTAAAAACATTCAGTACTTC.